These 27 T cell receptor beta chains originate from one sample sequenced in a study of T cell responses to AZD1222 COVID-19 vaccine (dated by TCRdb to about 2021). Read against the paper, the sample's time point label means: baseline before first vaccination. The treatment or condition label on this specimen signifies: meningococcal conjugate vaccine given as trial control. Libraries came from the immunoSEQ multiplex PCR assay. As stored in TCRdb, this immuneACCESS dataset retains in-frame rearrangements with V and J assigned. A fraction of the clones does not appear; measured against another copy, unresolved V genes explain less than half of the discrepancy, and the remainder lacks a known reason. The sample table records under 200,000 clones; 87% of these occur just once. The biggest ten clones account for approximately 2.5% of the sample. The material sequenced was peripheral blood, taken on day 0 of MenACWY control vaccination. These receptors were obtained from an adult in good health.

This clone was recorded only once. CDR3 sequence (DNA): TGTGCCAGCAGCGGAAGAATGGGAAACACCGGGGAGCTGTTTTTT. This encodes CASSGRMGNTGELFF. The rearrangement links TRBV7-2 to TRBJ2-2; D unclear. V was cut by 5 bases and J by 2 bases, with 12 bases left in between. The CDR3 sequence is 15 residues long. Germline assignment: CDR1 SGHTA and CDR2 FQGNSA.

The chain has TRBV5-6 and TRBJ1-3; unclear D gene. Trimming shortened V by 4 bases and J by 2 bases, and 13 bases separated the two germline ends. The length of the CDR3 is 15 residues. Germline V gene sequence: CDR1 SGHDT, CDR2 YYEEEE. CDR3 sequence: CASSGGRNPGNTIYF. The CDR3, as DNA: TGTGCCAGCAGCGGAGGGCGAAACCCTGGAAACACCATATATTTT.

The chain links TRBV12-3 or TRBV12-4 to TRBJ2-7; D is undetermined. Deletions cut 6 bases from V and 5 bases from J, with 11 bases between. The CDR3 runs to 12 residues. CDR3 in DNA: TGTGCCAGCAGATTTAGGTCGGACGAGCAGTACTTC. This gives the protein CASRFRSDEQYF.

This chain links TRBV20-1 with TRBJ2-3; D is ambiguous. Germline V gene sequence: CDR1 DFQATT, CDR2 SNEGSKA (reference sequence). This CDR3 is 14 amino acids long. V was pared by 3 bases and J by 1 base, with 11 bases between. The CDR3 reads CSASPGSRTDTQYF. DNA of the CDR3: TGCAGTGCTAGTCCCGGCAGTCGCACAGATACGCAGTATTTT.

CDR3 coding DNA: TGTGCCAGCGCCGGACTAGCGGGAGAGGTCGGGGAGCTGTTTTTT. It codes for CASAGLAGEVGELFF. V gene TRBV13 combines with J gene TRBJ2-2; 13 bases align to TRBD2. Trimming cost V 8 bases and J 7 bases; bases outside gene matches: 7. The CDR3 sequence is 15 residues long. The germline V gene encodes CDR1 PRHDT and CDR2 FYEKMQ (reference sequence).

The rearrangement joins TRBV9 to TRBJ2-3, with 9 bases fitting TRBD2. The CDR3 runs to 16 residues. V was pared by 4 bases and J by 1 base, with 7 bases of the junction left unmatched. Germline V lookup: CDR1 SGDLS, CDR2 YYNGEE. The CDR3 spells CASSISGGQGTDTQYF. The CDR3, as DNA: TGTGCCAGCAGCATTAGCGGGGGCCAAGGCACAGATACGCAGTATTTT.

This clone was seen more than once but under ten times. V is TRBV5-1 and J is TRBJ2-7, with 11 nucleotides matching TRBD2. The V and J ends lost 0 bases and 6 bases, in that order; junction bases with no gene match: 5. The CDR3 is 15 amino acids. Germline lookup yields CDR1 SGHRS and CDR2 YFSETQ. This chain's CDR3 is CASSLELAGAGEQYF. The DNA of the CDR3 is TGCGCCAGCAGCTTGGAACTAGCGGGAGCAGGCGAGCAGTACTTC.

The rearrangement joins TRBV7-9 to TRBJ1-2; the match to TRBD1 covers 7 bases. V dropped 4 bases and J dropped 5; count of bases not matched to a gene: 10. The CDR3 consists of 15 residues. The germline V gene encodes CDR1 SEHNR and CDR2 FQNEAQ (reference sequence). The CDR3 nucleotides read TGTGCCAGCAGCTCCCAGACAGGGTTGGTTTATGGCTACACCTTC. It specifies CASSSQTGLVYGYTF.

The chain recombines TRBV30 with TRBJ2-5; D gene ambiguous. The V gene lost 0 bases and the J gene lost 5 bases, with 4 bases spanning the gap. The CDR3 runs 11 residues. Germline V gene lookup returns CDR1 GTSNPN and CDR2 SVGIG (reference sequence). This CDR3 is CAWSVTETQYF. CDR3 DNA sequence: TGTGCCTGGAGTGTAACCGAGACCCAGTACTTC.

DNA of the CDR3: TGTGCCAGCAGTTTCGGGTCCTCTGGAAACACCATATATTTT. Translation: CASSFGSSGNTIYF. The chain is built from TRBV6-5 and TRBJ1-3; no reliable D call. There are 14 residues in the CDR3. Deletions cut 4 bases from V and 0 bases from J, with 7 bases between. The germline gives CDR1 MNHEY, CDR2 SVGAGI.

Only a few counts were recorded for this clone. The rearrangement joins TRBV14 to TRBJ2-1; perhaps TRBD2 as D (6 bases). CDR1 is SGHDN, CDR2 FVKESK, per germline. The length of the CDR3 is 14 residues. V dropped 2 bases and J dropped 6 bases, with 11 bases sitting between them. This chain's CDR3 is CASSQLTGANEQFF. The CDR3 coding sequence is TGTGCCAGCAGCCAATTGACGGGAGCCAATGAGCAGTTCTTC.

This clone was detected a few times. The CDR3 here is CAWKLGGLDTGELFF. CDR3 DNA: TGTGCCTGGAAACTCGGAGGGTTGGACACCGGGGAGCTGTTTTTT. The chain recombines TRBV30 with TRBJ2-2; a weak D match, TRBD2 (6 bases). V dropped 4 bases and J dropped 3 bases, with 15 bases sitting between them. The CDR3 is 15 amino acids. Germline V gene lookup returns CDR1 GTSNPN and CDR2 SVGIG (reference sequence).

V gene TRBV19 combines with J gene TRBJ2-2; D possibly corresponds to TRBD1 (6 bases). Trimming shortened V by 9 bases and J by 1 base, and 12 bases separated the two germline ends. Germline loops: CDR1 LNHDA, CDR2 SQIVND (reference sequence). The CDR3 sequence is 14 residues long. The CDR3 is CASTQGGNTGELFF. The CDR3 coding sequence is TGTGCCAGCACACAGGGTGGGAACACCGGGGAGCTGTTTTTT.

The chain has TRBV28 and TRBJ1-1; D not certain. V dropped 3 bases and J dropped 10 bases, with 9 bases sitting between them. CDR1 and CDR2 from the germline V gene are MDHEN and SYDVKM. This CDR3 contains 11 residues. The CDR3 sequence is CASSFRTGAFF. In nucleotides, the CDR3 is TGTGCCAGCAGTTTCAGGACGGGAGCTTTCTTT.

This rearrangement joins TRBV6-6 to TRBJ2-3; 9 bases are a match to TRBD1. Per germline, CDR1 MNHNY and CDR2 SVGAGI (reference sequence). With 11 bases clipped from V and 4 bases from J, the junction kept 7 bases outside the gene matches. This CDR3 region has 13 residues. The CDR3 DNA reads as TGTGCCTCCAGGGACAGGGAGCCAGATACGCAGTATTTT. The encoded protein is CASRDREPDTQYF.

The chain combines TRBV5-6 with TRBJ2-7, with D perhaps matching TRBD2 (6 bases). The CDR3 has 16 residues. CDR1 and CDR2 from the germline V gene are SGHDT and YYEEEE. The V end lost 3 bases, the J end lost 5 bases, and 21 bases lay between the germline ends. The CDR3 DNA reads TGTGCCAGCAGCTCTCCCTTCGGGACTTCCCTTGACGAGCAGTACTTC. Its protein is CASSSPFGTSLDEQYF. The full variable domain, its missing parts supplied by reference TRBV5-6 and TRBJ2-7, is DAGVTQSPTHLIKTRGQQVTLRCSPKSGHDTVSWYQQALGQGPQFIFQYYEEEERQRGNFPDRFSGHQFPNYSSELNVNALLLGDSALYLCASSSPFGTSLDEQYFGPGTRLTVT.

V and J are TRBV7-2 and TRBJ1-2, with D perhaps TRBD1 (6 bases). The V and J ends lost 4 bases and 5 bases respectively, with 17 bases between them. Germline lookup yields CDR1 SGHTA and CDR2 FQGNSA. CDR3 length: 15 amino acids. In DNA form, the CDR3 reads TGTGCCAGCAGCTCTCTAGGGACAATCCCTTATGGCTACACCTTC. It encodes CASSSLGTIPYGYTF.

This sequence joins TRBV10-3 and TRBJ2-7, with 7 bases fitting TRBD2. The V gene end was trimmed by 5 bases and the J gene end by 1 base; junction bases not matched to a gene: 2. Germline lookup yields CDR1 ENHRY and CDR2 SYGVKD. This CDR3 is 13 amino acids long. CDR3 protein: CAISIGGSYEQYF. CDR3 nucleotides: TGTGCCATCAGTATCGGGGGGTCCTACGAGCAGTACTTC.

This rearrangement joins TRBV11-2 to TRBJ2-5; D is unclear. Germline V lookup: CDR1 SGHAT, CDR2 FQNNGV. The CDR3 runs 15 residues. V was clipped by 1 base and J by 5 bases, with 14 bases between them. The CDR3 DNA follows: TGTGCCAGCAGCTTAGGCCCAACCAATCTGGAGACCCAGTACTTC. This translates into CASSLGPTNLETQYF.

The gene calls are TRBV19 and TRBJ1-1; D is undetermined. V dropped 3 bases and J dropped 4 bases, with 15 bases sitting between them. Germline CDR1 LNHDA, CDR2 SQIVND (reference sequence). The CDR3 runs to 15 residues. The CDR3 loop reads CASSIGGKVGTEAFF. The CDR3 DNA follows: TGTGCCAGTAGTATCGGTGGGAAGGTTGGCACTGAAGCTTTCTTT.

This chain joins TRBV7-8 and TRBJ1-1; no definite D call. The CDR3 loop spans 17 amino acids. The V gene's germline CDR1 is SGHVS and CDR2 FQNEAQ. The V end lost 4 bases, the J end lost 0 bases, and 18 bases lay between the germline ends. CDR3 DNA: TGTGCCAGCAGCTCCACCGTCTTCGGAGGAATGAACACTGAAGCTTTCTTT. It yields the protein CASSSTVFGGMNTEAFF. Looking up the rest from reference TRBV7-8 and TRBJ1-1 gives the full variable domain: GAGVSQSPRYKVAKRGQDVALRCDPISGHVSLFWYQQALGQGPEFLTYFQNEAQLDKSGLPSDRFFAERPEGSVSTLKIQRTQQEDSAVYLCASSSTVFGGMNTEAFFGQGTRLTVV.

The rearrangement uses TRBV3-1 (or the pseudogene TRBV3-2) and TRBJ1-4, with D maybe TRBD1 (6 bases). V was pared by 6 bases and J by 4 bases, with 6 bases between. The CDR3 sequence is 12 residues long. CDR1 is LGHDT, CDR2 YNNKEL, per germline (reference sequence). For the CDR3, the DNA is TGTGCCAGCAGGACAGGTAATGAAAAACTGTTTTTT. Amino acid sequence: CASRTGNEKLFF.

V is TRBV6-6 and J is TRBJ1-2; tentatively, D is TRBD1 (6 bases). The length of the CDR3 is 13 residues. The V gene's germline CDR1 is MNHNY and CDR2 SVGAGI (reference sequence). V was shortened by 6 bases and J by 2 bases, with 10 bases between the two germline ends. CDR3 region: CASRAQGNYGYTF. CDR3 coding DNA: TGTGCCAGCAGAGCCCAGGGGAACTATGGCTACACCTTC.

CDR3 sequence reads: CASSLNEKLFF. The CDR3 region has the DNA TGTGCCAGCAGCCTAAATGAAAAACTGTTTTTT. The chain recombines TRBV3-1 (or the pseudogene TRBV3-2) with TRBJ1-4; D is undetermined. Trimming removed 4 bases at V and 5 bases at J, with 2 bases between. Looked up from germline, CDR1 is LGHDT and CDR2 is YNNKEL (reference sequence). The CDR3 length is 11 residues.

The chain is built from TRBV29-1 and TRBJ1-2; 7 positions agree with TRBD1. After removal of 6 bases from V and 8 bases from J, the junction contained 15 bases not matched to a gene. Germline-derived CDR1 and CDR2 are SQVTM and ANQGSEA. This CDR3 has 14 amino acids. Here the CDR3 reads CSVITGASTSGYTF. Here the CDR3 DNA reads TGCAGCGTAATCACAGGGGCCTCGACCTCCGGCTACACCTTC. Based on the CDR3 plus reference TRBV29-1 and TRBJ1-2, the full variable domain is SAVISQKPSRDICQRGTSLTIQCQVDSQVTMMFWYRQQPGQSLTLIATANQGSEATYESGFVIDKFPISRPNLTFSTLTVSNMSPEDSSIYLCSVITGASTSGYTFGSGTRLTVV.

The chain joins TRBV18 to TRBJ2-2; 7 positions agree with TRBD1. The CDR3 covers 15 residues. The V segment lost 4 bases and the J segment 3 bases; nucleotides outside the gene matches: 5. Germline V gives CDR1 KGHSH, CDR2 LQKENI. As DNA, the CDR3 is TGTGCCAGCTCACGTAGGACAGGCGACACCGGGGAGCTGTTTTTT. This translates into CASSRRTGDTGELFF. Full variable domain (rest looked up from reference TRBV18 and TRBJ2-2): NAGVMQNPRHLVRRRGQEARLRCSPMKGHSHVYWYRQLPEEGLKFMVYLQKENIIDESGMPKERFSAEFPKEGPSILRIQQVVRGDSAAYFCASSRRTGDTGELFFGEGSRLTVL.

This chain connects TRBV11-1 to TRBJ2-7; a possible D gene is TRBD2 (6 bases). There are 13 residues in the CDR3. Germline CDR1 and CDR2: SGHAT and FQDESV (reference sequence). Trimming stripped 6 bases from V and 6 bases from J, with 15 bases between. In DNA form, the CDR3 reads TGTGCCAGCAGTTTCCAGGGAGGCTCCGAGCAGTACTTC. It is translated as CASSFQGGSEQYF.